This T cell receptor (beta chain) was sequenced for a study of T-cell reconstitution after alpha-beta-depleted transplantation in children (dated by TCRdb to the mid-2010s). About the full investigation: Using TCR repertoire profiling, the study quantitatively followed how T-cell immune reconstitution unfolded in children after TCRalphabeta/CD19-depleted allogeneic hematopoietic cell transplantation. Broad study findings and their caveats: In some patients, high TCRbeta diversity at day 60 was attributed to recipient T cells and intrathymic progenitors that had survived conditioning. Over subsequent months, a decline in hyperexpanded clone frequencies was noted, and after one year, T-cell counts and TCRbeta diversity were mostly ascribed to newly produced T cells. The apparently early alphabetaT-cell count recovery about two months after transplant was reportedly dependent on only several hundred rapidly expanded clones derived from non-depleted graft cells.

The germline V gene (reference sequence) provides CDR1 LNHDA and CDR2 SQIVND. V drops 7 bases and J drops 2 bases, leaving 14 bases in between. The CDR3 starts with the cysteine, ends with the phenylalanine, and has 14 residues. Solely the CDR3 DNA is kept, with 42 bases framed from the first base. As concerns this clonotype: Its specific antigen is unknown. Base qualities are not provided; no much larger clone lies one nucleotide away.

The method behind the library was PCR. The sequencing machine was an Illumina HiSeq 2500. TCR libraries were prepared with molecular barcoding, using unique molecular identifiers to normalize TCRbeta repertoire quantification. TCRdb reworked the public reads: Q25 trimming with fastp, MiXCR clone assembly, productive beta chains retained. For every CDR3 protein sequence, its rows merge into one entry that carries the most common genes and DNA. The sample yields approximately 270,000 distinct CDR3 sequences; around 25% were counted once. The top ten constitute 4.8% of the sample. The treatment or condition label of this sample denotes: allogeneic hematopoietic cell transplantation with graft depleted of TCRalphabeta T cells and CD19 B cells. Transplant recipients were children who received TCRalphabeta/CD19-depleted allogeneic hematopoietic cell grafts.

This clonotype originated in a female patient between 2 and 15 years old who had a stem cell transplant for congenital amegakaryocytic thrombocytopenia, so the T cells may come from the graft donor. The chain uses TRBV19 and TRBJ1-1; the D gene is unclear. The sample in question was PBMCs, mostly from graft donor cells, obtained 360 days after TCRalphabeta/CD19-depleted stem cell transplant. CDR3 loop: CASNTVGSNTEAFF. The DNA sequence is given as TGTGCCAGTAACACTGTGGGGAGCAACACTGAAGCTTTCTTT.